The 27 T cell receptor beta chains below all came from one sample that was sequenced in a study of cytomegalovirus exposure and HLA in healthy donors. PCR employed 60 Vbeta and 13 Jbeta primers. Using immunoSEQ multiplex PCR, the repertoire was profiled, and TCRdb retains in-frame clones only, with some absent. There are 150,000 to 200,000 clones in the sample; roughly 70% occur only once, and 10% lies in the top ten. The specimen sequenced was PBMCs. These receptors were collected from a young man in good health and CMV-seropositive.

This clone came up a few times. The rearrangement links TRBV10-3 to TRBJ2-5; 11 bases map to TRBD2. This CDR3 is built from 14 residues. CDR1 ENHRY and CDR2 SYGVKD come from the germline V gene. The V gene end was trimmed by 4 bases and the J gene end by 4 bases; junction bases not matched to a gene: 2. In DNA, the CDR3 is TGTGCCATCAGTGCACTAGCGGGAGCAGAGACCCAGTACTTC. This translates into CAISALAGAETQYF.

The chain joins TRBV7-2 to TRBJ2-5, with D perhaps TRBD2 (5 bases). The V end lost 7 bases, the J end lost 4 bases, and 13 bases lay between the germline ends. The CDR3 consists of 13 residues. From germline, CDR1 is SGHTA and CDR2 FQGNSA. DNA for the CDR3: TGTGCCAGCACCTCCGGTACTAGAGAGACCCAGTACTTC. It encodes CASTSGTRETQYF.

This sequence joins TRBV7-9 and TRBJ2-5; perhaps TRBD2 as D (5 bases). The CDR3 covers 15 residues. V was shortened by 4 bases and J by 4 bases, with 16 bases between the two germline ends. Germline assignment: CDR1 SEHNR and CDR2 FQNEAQ (reference sequence). CDR3 amino acids: CASSSHLAGRETQYF. The CDR3 DNA is TGTGCCAGCAGCTCTCACCTAGCAGGAAGAGAGACCCAGTACTTC.

The chain uses TRBV18 and TRBJ2-7; the D is unclear. Germline assignment: CDR1 KGHSH and CDR2 LQKENI. The CDR3 contains 13 residues. V lost 3 bases, J lost 0 bases, and 6 bases lay in between. CDR3 protein: CASSPGSSYEQYF. As DNA, the CDR3 is TGTGCCAGCTCACCGGGCAGCTCCTACGAGCAGTACTTC.

The gene calls are TRBV10-3 and TRBJ2-3; D ambiguous. With 2 bases removed from V and 3 bases from J, the gap between germline ends came to 6 bases. The germline V gene encodes CDR1 ENHRY and CDR2 SYGVKD. The CDR3 extends over 13 amino acids. CDR3 sequence (DNA): TGTGCCATCAGTGAGCCTAGAACAGATACGCAGTATTTT. Translating it yields CAISEPRTDTQYF.

The rearrangement links TRBV2 to TRBJ2-7, with 14 bases aligning to TRBD2. Germline CDR1 is SNHLY and CDR2 is FYNNEI. The J segment lost 3 bases and the V segment lost 5 bases, leaving 3 bases of the junction unmatched. The CDR3 is made up of 15 amino acids. The CDR3 reads CASSRGTSGSYEQYF. CDR3 DNA: TGTGCCAGCAGTCGCGGGACTAGCGGGAGCTACGAGCAGTACTTC.

The chain employs TRBV19 and TRBJ2-3, with 11 nucleotides matching TRBD1. V dropped 3 bases and J dropped 5; count of bases not matched to a gene: 4. The CDR3 spans 15 residues. CDR1 and CDR2 from the germline V gene are LNHDA and SQIVND (reference sequence). CDR3 amino acids: CASSMGQGDVDTQYF. CDR3 sequence (DNA): TGTGCCAGTAGTATGGGACAGGGGGATGTAGATACGCAGTATTTT.

This clone was picked up a small number of times. V usage is TRBV9 and J usage is TRBJ2-1; 9 bases map to TRBD1. This CDR3 has 13 amino acids. Germline trimming cut 3 bases from V and 6 bases from J; bases unmatched to any gene: 1. CDR1 is SGDLS and CDR2 is YYNGEE in the germline V gene. CDR3 sequence (DNA): TGTGCCAGCAGCGGGGACAGGGCCAATGAGCAGTTCTTC. Protein: CASSGDRANEQFF. The full variable domain, its missing parts supplied by reference TRBV9 and TRBJ2-1, is DSGVTQTPKHLITATGQRVTLRCSPRSGDLSVYWYQQSLDQGLQFLIQYYNGEERAKGNILERFSAQQFPDLHSELNLSSLELGDSALYFCASSGDRANEQFFGPGTRLTVL.

The genes are TRBV5-1 and TRBJ2-3; 10 bases are shared with TRBD2. The V gene's germline CDR1 is SGHRS and CDR2 YFSETQ. V shed 0 bases and J 6 bases; nucleotides not matched to a gene: 7. The CDR3 has 16 amino acids. The CDR3 sequence is CASSLGTSGAPDTQYF. The DNA for the CDR3 is TGCGCCAGCAGCTTGGGGACTAGCGGTGCTCCTGATACGCAGTATTTT.

This chain uses TRBV27 with TRBJ2-1; 11 bases are a match to TRBD2. Germline lookup yields CDR1 MNHEY and CDR2 SMNVEV (reference sequence). This CDR3 contains 16 residues. V trimming: 5 bases; J trimming: 9 bases; junction bases outside the gene matches: 12. The CDR3 sequence is CASSASGRSLFPEQFF. CDR3 nucleotide sequence: TGTGCCAGCAGTGCTAGCGGGAGGTCTCTATTCCCTGAGCAGTTCTTC.

The chain employs TRBV11-3 and TRBJ2-7; no clear D gene. The J call may be in error: the DNA end matches TRBJ2-5 better. The CDR3 contains 12 residues. Per the germline V gene, CDR1 is SGHNT and CDR2 is YENEEA. The DNA for the CDR3 is TGTGCCAGCAGCTCACTATGGGAGACCCAGTACTTC. It is translated as CASSSLWETQYF.

The chain joins TRBV28 to TRBJ1-1; no definite D call. Per the germline V gene, CDR1 is MDHEN and CDR2 is SYDVKM. The V end lost 8 bases, the J end lost 0 bases, and 22 bases lay between the germline ends. The CDR3 consists of 17 residues. The CDR3, as DNA: TGTGCCAGCCGTAGGCGGAATAGGCTAGTCTTGAACACTGAAGCTTTCTTT. Its translation: CASRRRNRLVLNTEAFF.

V usage is TRBV4-2 and J usage is TRBJ1-5, with 10 positions matching TRBD1. The CDR3 is made up of 17 amino acids. Germline CDR1 LGHNA, CDR2 YNFKEQ. J gave up 4 bases and V 0 bases, and 6 bases lay outside the gene matches. The chain's CDR3 is CASSQERQGAGNQPQHF. CDR3 nucleotides: TGTGCCAGCAGCCAAGAACGACAGGGGGCCGGTAATCAGCCCCAGCATTTT.

This chain links TRBV30 with TRBJ1-1, with D unclear. CDR1 GTSNPN and CDR2 SVGIG come from the germline V gene (reference sequence). CDR3 size: 12 residues. Trimming cost V 2 bases and J 5 bases, with 9 bases left between them. This CDR3 is CAWSIWTTEAFF. The CDR3 DNA reads as TGTGCCTGGAGTATATGGACTACTGAAGCTTTCTTT.

This clone was observed a few times. The chain combines TRBV5-1 with TRBJ1-2, with 7 positions matching TRBD1. The V and J ends lost 4 bases and 4 bases, in that order; junction bases with no gene match: 4. This CDR3 spans 13 amino acids. Germline values: CDR1 SGHRS, CDR2 YFSETQ. The CDR3 coding sequence is TGCGCCAGCAGCCAGGGGGACGGCTATGGCTACACCTTC. This encodes CASSQGDGYGYTF.

This clone was counted between two and nine times. The gene calls are TRBV5-1 and TRBJ2-3; possibly TRBD1 for D (6 bases). The ends were cut back, 1 base at V and 0 bases at J, with 15 bases in the middle. The length of the CDR3 is 17 residues. Germline-derived CDR1 and CDR2 are SGHRS and YFSETQ. In nucleotides, the CDR3 is TGCGCCAGCAGCTTGATGGGGGCGATTACTAGCACAGATACGCAGTATTTT. Protein: CASSLMGAITSTDTQYF.

The V and J genes are TRBV18 and TRBJ1-6; 9 bases match TRBD1. From germline, CDR1 is KGHSH and CDR2 LQKENI. This CDR3 has 15 amino acids. V gave up 6 bases and J gave up 8 bases; unmatched junction bases: 8. In nucleotides, the CDR3 is TGTGCCAGCTCCCTAGGACAGGGGAGAGATTCACCCCTCCACTTT. The encoded protein is CASSLGQGRDSPLHF.

The chain combines TRBV5-1 with TRBJ1-1; 7 bases are shared with TRBD1. This CDR3 has 13 residues. The germline V gene encodes CDR1 SGHRS and CDR2 YFSETQ. V dropped 2 bases and J dropped 3; count of bases not matched to a gene: 1. The CDR3 coding sequence is TGCGCCAGCAGCTTTACAGGGGACACTGAAGCTTTCTTT. Amino acid sequence: CASSFTGDTEAFF. Combining the CDR3 with reference TRBV5-1 and TRBJ1-1 gives the whole variable domain KAGVTQTPRYLIKTRGQQVTLSCSPISGHRSVSWYQQTPGQGLQFLFEYFSETQRNKGNFPGRFSGRQFSNSRSEMNVSTLELGDSALYLCASSFTGDTEAFFGQGTRLTVV.

The rearrangement links TRBV30 to TRBJ1-1; D unclear. Germline assignment: CDR1 GTSNPN and CDR2 SVGIG (reference sequence). The CDR3 has 12 amino acids. V dropped 4 bases and J dropped 1 base, with 7 bases sitting between them. The CDR3 coding sequence is TGTGCCTGGATAGGAGAGAACACTGAAGCTTTCTTT. Its protein is CAWIGENTEAFF.

The chain uses TRBV10-3 and TRBJ1-2; 9 nucleotides agree with TRBD1. Germline CDR1 and CDR2: ENHRY and SYGVKD. Germline trimming cut 4 bases from V and 8 bases from J; bases unmatched to any gene: 5. This CDR3 contains 13 residues. CDR3 DNA sequence: TGTGCCATCAGTGGGGGACAGGGCGTAGGCTACACCTTC. It is translated as CAISGGQGVGYTF.

In its sample, this clone was seen a few times. The chain has TRBV7-3 and TRBJ1-1, with D possibly TRBD1 on 5 matching bases. Germline V lookup: CDR1 SGHTA, CDR2 FQGTGA. V lost 0 bases, J lost 6 bases, and 8 bases lay in between. The CDR3 length is 13 residues. The DNA for the CDR3 is TGTGCCAGCAGCTTAACAGTAGGGGCTGAAGCTTTCTTT. Protein sequence: CASSLTVGAEAFF. Using reference TRBV7-3 and TRBJ1-1 for the parts outside the CDR3, the full variable domain is GAGVSQTPSNKVTEKGKYVELRCDPISGHTALYWYRQSLGQGPEFLIYFQGTGAADDSGLPNDRFFAVRPEGSVSTLKIQRTERGDSAVYLCASSLTVGAEAFFGQGTRLTVV.

V usage is TRBV19 and J usage is TRBJ1-2; D is ambiguous. In germline, CDR1 is LNHDA, CDR2 SQIVND (reference sequence). CDR3 size: 14 residues. V lost 3 bases, J lost 3 bases, and 11 bases lay in between. In DNA, the CDR3 is TGTGCCAGTAGTATCTCGGCGGAGCACTATGGCTACACCTTC. It is translated as CASSISAEHYGYTF.

This chain joins TRBV10-1 and TRBJ1-1; D remains ambiguous. Germline-derived CDR1 and CDR2 are WNHNN and SYGVQD (reference sequence). This CDR3 comprises 13 residues. V was pared by 4 bases and J by 3 bases, with 9 bases between. The CDR3 here is CASSGRRDTEAFF. The CDR3 DNA reads as TGCGCCAGCAGTGGTAGGAGGGACACTGAAGCTTTCTTT.

V is TRBV4-1 and J is TRBJ2-5, with 7 nucleotides matching TRBD2. Germline V gene sequence: CDR1 MGHRA, CDR2 YSYEKL. The CDR3 loop spans 16 amino acids. V shed 2 bases and J 5 bases; nucleotides not matched to a gene: 11. CDR3 nucleotide sequence: TGCGCCAGCAGCCAAAGCGGACCTAGCGGAGCGGAGACCCAGTACTTC. This encodes CASSQSGPSGAETQYF.

The chain has TRBV6-1 and TRBJ1-1; TRBD1 might be the D (6 bases). The germline gives CDR1 MNHNS, CDR2 SASEGT. The V end lost 6 bases, the J end lost 0 bases, and 14 bases lay between the germline ends. The CDR3 covers 15 residues. The CDR3: CASSPQGYMNTEAFF. The CDR3 coding sequence is TGTGCCAGCAGCCCTCAGGGGTATATGAACACTGAAGCTTTCTTT.

This chain uses TRBV11-1 with TRBJ2-5; D remains ambiguous. Near its end, the DNA agrees better with TRBJ2-7, so the J call may be wrong. There are 13 residues in the CDR3. Germline V gene sequence: CDR1 SGHAT, CDR2 FQDESV (reference sequence). The CDR3 nucleotides are TGTGCCAGCAGCTTAGGCTACTCCTACGAGCAGTACTTC. Its protein is CASSLGYSYEQYF.

This clone was seen a handful of times. The gene calls are TRBV6-6 and TRBJ2-2; 8 nucleotides align to TRBD2. The CDR3 spans 16 residues. Trimming removed 2 bases from V and 5 bases from J; junction bases left unmatched: 7. In germline, CDR1 is MNHNY, CDR2 SVGAGI (reference sequence). The CDR3 here is CASSYEASGSTGELFF. CDR3 in DNA: TGTGCCAGCAGTTACGAGGCTAGCGGGTCTACCGGGGAGCTGTTTTTT.